This TCR beta chain comes out of a study of CXCR3-negative and CXCR3-positive naive CD8 T cells. Findings of the study overall: Both of the naive subsets showed about the same high diversity, but memory CD8+ cells had much less. With surface CD5 comparable between naive subsets, TCR strength was estimated using properties derived from the TRB CDR3. Naive cells positive for CXCR3 carried more hydrophobic TRB CDR3s than CXCR3-negative ones.

Phenotypically, naive CD8+ T cells corresponded to CD45RO-CCR7+CD27+CD95-. UMI-tagged TRB cDNA libraries were built via 5' RACE. One entry per CDR3 protein, without DNA, is what TCRdb gives after re-calling the 5' RACE reads. The sample has more than 80,000 distinct CDR3 sequences. Germline V gene lookup returns CDR1 SEHNR and CDR2 FQNEAQ (reference sequence). The CDR3 spans 13 residues. For this clonotype: No antigen is known for it.

This rearrangement joins TRBV7-9 to TRBJ2-3; TCRdb lists TRBD2, though no DNA is available to test this call. The TCR originated in a human donor in good health. Some clones in this sample may be carry-over from other donors' samples. The sample comprised naive CXCR3+ CD8+ T cells from blood. The subset here: CD45RO-CCR7+CD27+CD95- naive CD8+ T cells expressing CXCR3 (TNR3+). CDR3 region: CASSLGRTDTQYF.